This TCR beta chain stems from a study of read filtering for tumor transcriptome and immune sequencing. V lost 0 bases to trimming and J lost 6 bases; unmatched junction nucleotides: 4. Germline V gene sequence: CDR1 LNHNV, CDR2 YYDKDF (reference sequence). The CDR3 loop spans 15 amino acids. From 400 to 450 ng of RNA, a library with molecular barcoded alpha/delta and beta/gamma adaptors was made. In TCRdb, the reads were re-called with MiXCR into one record per CDR3 protein. The sample lists approximately 150,000 distinct CDR3 sequences, less than 15% occurring once. This sequence joins TRBV15 and TRBJ1-5, with 8 positions matching TRBD1. This TCR was recovered from a donor aged 40 or over with multiple myeloma. The sample was a population of CD138-negative cells sorted from bone marrow. CDR3 bases: TGTGCCACCAGCAGAGACGGACAGGGACCTCAGCCCCAGCATTTT. It encodes CATSRDGQGPQPQHF.